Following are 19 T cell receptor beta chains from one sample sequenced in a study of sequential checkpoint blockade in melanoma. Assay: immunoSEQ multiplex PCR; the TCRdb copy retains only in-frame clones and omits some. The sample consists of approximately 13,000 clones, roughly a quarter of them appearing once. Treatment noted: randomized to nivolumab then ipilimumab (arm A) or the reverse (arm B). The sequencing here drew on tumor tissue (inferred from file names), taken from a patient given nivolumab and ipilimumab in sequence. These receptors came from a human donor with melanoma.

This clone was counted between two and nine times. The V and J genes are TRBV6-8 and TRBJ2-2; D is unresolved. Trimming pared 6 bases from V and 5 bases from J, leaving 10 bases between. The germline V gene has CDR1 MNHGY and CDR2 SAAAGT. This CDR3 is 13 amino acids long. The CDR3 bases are TGTGCCAGCAGCCCACTATTAACCGGGGAGCTGTTTTTT. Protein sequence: CASSPLLTGELFF.

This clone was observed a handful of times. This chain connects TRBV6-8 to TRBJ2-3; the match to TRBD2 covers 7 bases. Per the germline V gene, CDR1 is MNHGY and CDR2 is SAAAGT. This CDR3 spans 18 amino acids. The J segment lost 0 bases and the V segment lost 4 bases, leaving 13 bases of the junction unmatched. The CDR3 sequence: CASSSGLLPPVSTDTQYF. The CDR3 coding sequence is TGTGCCAGCAGTTCGGGACTACTGCCCCCCGTCAGCACAGATACGCAGTATTTT.

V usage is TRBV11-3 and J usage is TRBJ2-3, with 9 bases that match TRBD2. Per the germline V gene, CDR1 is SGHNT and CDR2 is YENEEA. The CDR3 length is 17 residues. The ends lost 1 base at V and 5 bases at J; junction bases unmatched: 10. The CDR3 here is CASSLGIRREGRDTQYF. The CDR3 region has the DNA TGTGCCAGCAGCTTAGGGATCCGGCGGGAGGGCCGAGATACGCAGTATTTT.

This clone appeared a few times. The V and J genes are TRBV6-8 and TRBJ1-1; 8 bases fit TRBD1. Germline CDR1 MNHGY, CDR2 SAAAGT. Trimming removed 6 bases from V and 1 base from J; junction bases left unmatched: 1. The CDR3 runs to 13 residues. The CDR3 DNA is TGTGCCAGCAGCAGGGGGCCGAACACTGAAGCTTTCTTT. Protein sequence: CASSRGPNTEAFF.

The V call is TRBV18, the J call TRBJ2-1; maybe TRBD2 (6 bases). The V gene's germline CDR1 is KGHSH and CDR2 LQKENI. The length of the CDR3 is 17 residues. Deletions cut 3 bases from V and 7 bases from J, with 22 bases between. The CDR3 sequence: CASSPVPGLNVRNEQFF. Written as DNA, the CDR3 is TGTGCCAGCTCACCTGTCCCGGGACTGAACGTTCGGAATGAGCAGTTCTTC.

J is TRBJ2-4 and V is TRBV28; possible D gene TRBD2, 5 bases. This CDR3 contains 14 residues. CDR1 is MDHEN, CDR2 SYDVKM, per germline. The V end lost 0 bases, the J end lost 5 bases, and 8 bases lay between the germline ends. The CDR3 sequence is CASSLWGGQNIQYF. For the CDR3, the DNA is TGTGCCAGCAGTTTATGGGGCGGGCAAAACATTCAGTACTTC.

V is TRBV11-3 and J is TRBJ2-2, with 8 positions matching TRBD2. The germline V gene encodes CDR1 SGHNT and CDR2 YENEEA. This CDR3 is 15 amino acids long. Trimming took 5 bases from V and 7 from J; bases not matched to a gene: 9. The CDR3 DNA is TGTGCCAGCAGCACGCGAGCGGGAGCAGGCGGGGAGCTGTTTTTT. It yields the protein CASSTRAGAGGELFF.

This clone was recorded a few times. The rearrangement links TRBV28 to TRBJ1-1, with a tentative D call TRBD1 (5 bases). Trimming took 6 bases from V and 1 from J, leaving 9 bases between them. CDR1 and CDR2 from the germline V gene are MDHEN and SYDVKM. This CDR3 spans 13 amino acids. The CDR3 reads CASRDQGNTEAFF. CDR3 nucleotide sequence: TGTGCCAGCAGAGATCAGGGGAACACTGAAGCTTTCTTT.

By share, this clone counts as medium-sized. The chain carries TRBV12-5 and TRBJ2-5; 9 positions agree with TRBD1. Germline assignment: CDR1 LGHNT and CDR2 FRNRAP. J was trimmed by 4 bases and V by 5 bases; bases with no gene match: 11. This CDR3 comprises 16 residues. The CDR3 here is CASGETDRGFLETQYF. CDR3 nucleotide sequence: TGTGCTAGTGGTGAGACGGACAGGGGTTTCCTAGAGACCCAGTACTTC.

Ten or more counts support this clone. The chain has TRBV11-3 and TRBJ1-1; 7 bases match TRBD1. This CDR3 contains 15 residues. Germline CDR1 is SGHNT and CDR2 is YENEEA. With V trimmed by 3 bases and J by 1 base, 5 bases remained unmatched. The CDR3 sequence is CASSLETGKNTEAFF. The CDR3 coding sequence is TGTGCCAGCAGCTTGGAGACAGGGAAGAACACTGAAGCTTTCTTT.

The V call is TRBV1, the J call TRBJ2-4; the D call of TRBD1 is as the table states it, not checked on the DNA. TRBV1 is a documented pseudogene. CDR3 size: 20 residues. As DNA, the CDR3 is TGCGCCAGCAGCCGACTACCGGGACAGGGGTCTCCCCTAGCCAAAAACATTCAGTACTTC. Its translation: CASSRLPGQGSPLAKNIQYF.

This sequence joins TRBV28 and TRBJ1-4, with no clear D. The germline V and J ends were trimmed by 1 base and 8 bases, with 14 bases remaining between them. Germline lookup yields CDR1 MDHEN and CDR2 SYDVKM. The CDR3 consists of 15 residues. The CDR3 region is CASSLSAGSEEKLFF. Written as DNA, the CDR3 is TGTGCCAGCAGTTTATCGGCGGGATCGGAGGAAAAACTGTTTTTT.

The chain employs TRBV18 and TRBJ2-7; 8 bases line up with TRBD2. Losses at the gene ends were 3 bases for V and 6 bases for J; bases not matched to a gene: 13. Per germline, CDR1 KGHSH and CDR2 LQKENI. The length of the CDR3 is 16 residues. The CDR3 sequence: CASSPTLGLAGGEQYF. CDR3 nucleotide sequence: TGTGCCAGCTCACCTACTCTAGGACTAGCCGGGGGCGAGCAGTACTTC.

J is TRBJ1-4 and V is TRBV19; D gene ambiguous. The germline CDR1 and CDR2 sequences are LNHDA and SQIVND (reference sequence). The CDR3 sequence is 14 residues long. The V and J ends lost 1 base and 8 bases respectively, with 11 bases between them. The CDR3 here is CASSIAPWAEKLFF. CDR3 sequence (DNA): TGTGCCAGTAGTATAGCCCCATGGGCCGAAAAACTGTTTTTT.

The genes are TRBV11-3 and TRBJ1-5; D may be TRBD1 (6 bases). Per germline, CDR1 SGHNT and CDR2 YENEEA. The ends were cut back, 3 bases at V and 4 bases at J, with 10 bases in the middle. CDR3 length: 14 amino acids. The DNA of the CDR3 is TGTGCCAGCAGCTTGTGGGGGCTGAATCAGCCCCAGCATTTT. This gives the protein CASSLWGLNQPQHF.

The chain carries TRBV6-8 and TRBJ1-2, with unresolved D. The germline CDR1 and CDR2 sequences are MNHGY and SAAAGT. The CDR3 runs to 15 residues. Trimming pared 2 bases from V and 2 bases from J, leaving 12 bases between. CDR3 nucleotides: TGTGCCAGCAGTTACCGTACAGAACCGAACTATGGCTACACCTTC. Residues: CASSYRTEPNYGYTF.

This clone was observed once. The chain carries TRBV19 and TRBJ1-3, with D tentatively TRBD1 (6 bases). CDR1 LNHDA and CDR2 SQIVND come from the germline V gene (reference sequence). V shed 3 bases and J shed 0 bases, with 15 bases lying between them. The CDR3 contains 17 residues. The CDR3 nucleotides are TGTGCCAGTAGTATTAGGACAGCCATCTTCTCTGGAAACACCATATATTTT. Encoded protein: CASSIRTAIFSGNTIYF.

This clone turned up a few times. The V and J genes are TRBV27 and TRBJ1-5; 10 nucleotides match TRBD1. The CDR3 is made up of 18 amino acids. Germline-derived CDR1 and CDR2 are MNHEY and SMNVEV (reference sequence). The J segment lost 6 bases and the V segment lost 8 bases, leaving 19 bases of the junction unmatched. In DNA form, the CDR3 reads TGTGCCAGCGCCTCCGGGACAGGGGAGGAGTTGCGGCGTCAGCCCCAGCATTTT. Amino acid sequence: CASASGTGEELRRQPQHF.

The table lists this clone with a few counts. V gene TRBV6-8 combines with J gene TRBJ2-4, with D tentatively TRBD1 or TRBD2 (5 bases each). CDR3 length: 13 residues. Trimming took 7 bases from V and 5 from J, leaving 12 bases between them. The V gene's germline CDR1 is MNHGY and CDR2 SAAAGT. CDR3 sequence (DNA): TGTGCCAGCACCCCCGGGGCCGAAAACATTCAGTACTTC. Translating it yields CASTPGAENIQYF.